Many counts were recorded for the clone carrying this TCR beta chain. The target antigen is unknown. The CDR3 covers 15 residues. V was pared by 0 bases and J by 0 bases, with 6 bases between. Germline V gives CDR1 MDHEN, CDR2 SYDVKM. The sample comes from a study of T-cell reconstitution after alpha-beta-depleted transplantation in children. Unique molecular identifiers were built into the TCRbeta library. TCRdb itself ran the PCR reads through MiXCR, one entry per CDR3 protein. The top ten hold approximately 2% of the sample, which has approximately 500,000 distinct CDR3 sequences, roughly a tenth seen once. Whole-study findings and limits: T cells produced anew were the main source of T-cell counts and diversity one year after transplant. It was reported that alpha-beta T cells came from several hundred expanded graft clones (about two months after transplant). Surviving recipient T cells and thymic progenitors produced the high day-60 TCRbeta diversity seen in some patients.

This clonotype originated in a child aged 2-15 years with inherited bone marrow failure, due to receive a stem cell transplant. This chain joins TRBV28 and TRBJ1-5; D remains unclear. The sample in question was PBMCs, obtained before TCRalphabeta/CD19-depleted stem cell transplant. The CDR3 DNA is TGTGCCAGCAGTTTATGGCAGGATAGCAATCAGCCCCAGCATTTT. It encodes CASSLWQDSNQPQHF.